These 18 T cell receptor beta chains originate from one sample sequenced in a study of beta chain features in type 1 diabetes. Study-level findings and limits: Moderately but significantly shorter TCRB CDR3s were found in Type 1 diabetes patients in all four CD4+ subsets.

Expressed TCRB transcripts were sequenced because the isolated RNA had all been reverse transcribed beforehand. Measured with immunoSEQ multiplex PCR; TCRdb has only the in-frame clones, and not every one. Of some 330,000 clones listed, roughly 12% were seen once; the top ten hold 0.0095% to 0.013%. Their target antigens are unknown. Input material: naive CD4+ T cells from blood. Every receptor here comes from a woman younger than 30 with type 1 diabetes.

The gene calls are TRBV6-5 and TRBJ2-2, with 7 positions matching TRBD2. Germline V lookup: CDR1 MNHEY, CDR2 SVGAGI. The CDR3 loop spans 13 amino acids. The junction had 7 bases not matched to a gene; V was cut back by 9 bases and J by 6 bases. CDR3 loop: CASLGREAGELFF. The CDR3 DNA sequence: TGTGCCAGTCTAGGGAGGGAGGCCGGGGAGCTGTTTTTT.

This CDR3 reads CASGRDRGNYGYTF. CDR3 nucleotide sequence: TGTGCCAGCGGCCGGGACAGGGGAAACTATGGCTACACCTTC. This chain connects TRBV5-6 to TRBJ1-2; 10 nucleotides align to TRBD1. The V gene's germline CDR1 is SGHDT and CDR2 YYEEEE. The V and J ends lost 7 bases and 2 bases, in that order; junction bases with no gene match: 5. CDR3 length equals 14 residues. Full variable domain (missing parts from reference TRBV5-6 and TRBJ1-2): DAGVTQSPTHLIKTRGQQVTLRCSPKSGHDTVSWYQQALGQGPQFIFQYYEEEERQRGNFPDRFSGHQFPNYSSELNVNALLLGDSALYLCASGRDRGNYGYTFGSGTRLTVV.

The rearrangement uses TRBV4-1 and TRBJ2-1; 11 bases map to TRBD2. This CDR3 is built from 16 residues. Germline V lookup: CDR1 MGHRA, CDR2 YSYEKL. V lost 4 bases, J lost 7 bases, and 9 bases stayed unmatched. CDR3 coding DNA: TGCGCCAGCAGCCTACTTAGCGGGGGGGCGTGGAATGAGCAGTTCTTC. It codes for CASSLLSGGAWNEQFF.

The chain has TRBV30 and TRBJ2-1; TRBD1 is a possible D gene (5 bases). V dropped 5 bases and J dropped 2 bases, with 16 bases sitting between them. The CDR3 is made up of 15 amino acids. Per germline, CDR1 GTSNPN and CDR2 SVGIG (reference sequence). The CDR3 loop is CAWAPRAGPYNEQFF. The CDR3 bases are TGTGCCTGGGCTCCCAGGGCTGGGCCCTACAATGAGCAGTTCTTC.

The chain employs TRBV6-6 and TRBJ1-2; D possibly corresponds to TRBD1 (6 bases). Germline CDR1 and CDR2: MNHNY and SVGAGI (reference sequence). The V end lost 5 bases, the J end lost 4 bases, and 8 bases lay between the germline ends. This CDR3 region has 12 residues. This CDR3 is CASSRDTYGYTF. The CDR3 region has the DNA TGTGCCAGCAGTAGGGACACCTATGGCTACACCTTC.

This clone turned up a few times. This chain joins TRBV19 and TRBJ2-5; 11 bases align to TRBD1. Germline V gene data show CDR1 as LNHDA and CDR2 as SQIVND (reference sequence). The CDR3 is 15 amino acids. V lost 11 bases, J lost 1 base, and 9 bases stayed unmatched. The CDR3 nucleotides are TGTGCCTCAACCTCCGGGACAGGGGGCCAAGAGACCCAGTACTTC. Amino acids: CASTSGTGGQETQYF. Complete variable domain (other parts from reference TRBV19 and TRBJ2-5): DGGITQSPKYLFRKEGQNVTLSCEQNLNHDAMYWYRQDPGQGLRLIYYSQIVNDFQKGDIAEGYSVSREKKESFPLTVTSAQKNPTAFYLCASTSGTGGQETQYFGPGTRLLVL.

This clone was observed a few times. The chain is built from TRBV13 and TRBJ1-6, with 9 bases lining up with TRBD1. Germline CDR1 PRHDT, CDR2 FYEKMQ (reference sequence). With 5 bases clipped from V and 14 bases from J, the junction kept 10 bases outside the gene matches. This CDR3 comprises 14 residues. In DNA form, the CDR3 reads TGTGCCAGCAGCGGGACAGGGAACCTCTTGGCCCTCCACTTT. Translating it yields CASSGTGNLLALHF.

This clone has a handful of counts. Within the sample, other DNA sequences also encode this same CDR3. The chain carries TRBV5-1 and TRBJ2-2; D perhaps matches TRBD1 (5 bases). V was pared by 0 bases and J by 1 base, with 7 bases between. The CDR3 has 15 amino acids. Germline CDR1 SGHRS, CDR2 YFSETQ. The CDR3, as DNA: TGCGCCAGCAGCTTGGTAACAGGGAACACCGGGGAGCTGTTTTTT. Its protein is CASSLVTGNTGELFF.

This clone came up a few times. The chain joins TRBV5-1 to TRBJ2-1; 12 bases map to TRBD2. Germline CDR1 and CDR2: SGHRS and YFSETQ. J was trimmed by 3 bases and V by 3 bases; bases with no gene match: 7. The CDR3 runs 17 residues. The CDR3 coding sequence is TGCGCCAGCAGCTCTAGCGGGAGGGCCAATAGCTACAATGAGCAGTTCTTC. Translated: CASSSSGRANSYNEQFF.

This clone was counted a few times. The rearrangement uses TRBV7-2 and TRBJ2-2; D unclear. CDR1 and CDR2 from the germline V gene are SGHTA and FQGNSA. V was cut by 4 bases and J by 8 bases, with 5 bases left in between. CDR3 size: 11 residues. CDR3 nucleotide sequence: TGTGCCAGCAGCTCCTCGGGGGAGCTGTTTTTT. Translated, it gives CASSSSGELFF.

This clone was detected only a few times. The V gene is TRBV11-2, the J gene TRBJ2-2; D is perhaps TRBD2 (5 bases). Per the germline V gene, CDR1 is SGHAT and CDR2 is FQNNGV. There are 16 residues in the CDR3. The germline V and J ends were trimmed by 6 bases and 4 bases, with 18 bases remaining between them. The CDR3 loop is CASRFIATTSTGELFF. For the CDR3, the DNA is TGTGCCAGCAGGTTTATAGCGACTACATCCACCGGGGAGCTGTTTTTT.

This clone was observed a few times. The V gene is TRBV7-2, the J gene TRBJ2-1; 8 nucleotides line up with TRBD1. V was clipped by 2 bases and J by 1 base; unmatched bases: 4. CDR3 length: 16 residues. Germline V gene sequence: CDR1 SGHTA, CDR2 FQGNSA. CDR3 region: CASSLTGGPSYNEQFF. Here the CDR3 DNA reads TGTGCCAGCAGCTTAACAGGGGGGCCTTCCTACAATGAGCAGTTCTTC.

V gene TRBV5-1 combines with J gene TRBJ2-2, with D possibly being TRBD2 (7 bases). The germline gives CDR1 SGHRS, CDR2 YFSETQ. CDR3 length equals 15 residues. V lost 3 bases to trimming and J lost 4 bases, with 13 bases between them. CDR3 nucleotide sequence: TGCGCCAGCAGCTGGGGGGGCTCGGGCACCGGGGAGCTGTTTTTT. Its translation is CASSWGGSGTGELFF.

The genes are TRBV9 and TRBJ2-2; 12 bases are a match to TRBD2. Trimming cost V 4 bases and J 3 bases; bases outside gene matches: 4. From germline, CDR1 is SGDLS and CDR2 YYNGEE. There are 16 residues in the CDR3. Here the CDR3 reads CASSLRLAGDTGELFF. CDR3 DNA sequence: TGTGCCAGCAGCCTTCGACTAGCGGGGGACACCGGGGAGCTGTTTTTT.

This sequence joins TRBV28 and TRBJ2-6; D remains unclear. This CDR3 spans 15 amino acids. Looked up from germline, CDR1 is MDHEN and CDR2 is SYDVKM. V was pared by 6 bases and J by 0 bases, with 9 bases between. The CDR3 here is CASSRIRSGANVLTF. Written as DNA, the CDR3 is TGTGCCAGCAGCAGGATCCGCTCTGGGGCCAACGTCCTGACTTTC.

Only a few counts were recorded for this clone. The chain uses TRBV14 and TRBJ2-1; 10 bases match TRBD1. Germline CDR1 is SGHDN and CDR2 is FVKESK. The CDR3 is 16 residues long. J gave up 4 bases and V 1 base, and 4 bases lay outside the gene matches. CDR3 region: CASSQGGTGEYNEQFF. The CDR3 nucleotides read TGTGCCAGCAGCCAAGGCGGGACAGGGGAATACAATGAGCAGTTCTTC.

The V call is TRBV29-1, the J call TRBJ2-1, with a tentative D call TRBD2 (5 bases). The CDR3 covers 13 residues. Germline CDR1 reads SQVTM; CDR2 reads ANQGSEA. Between the trimmed V and J ends, which lost 8 bases and 6 bases, there was a span of 17 bases. In DNA, the CDR3 is TGCAGCTCCGCGGGCATTCTGGGCAATGAGCAGTTCTTC. It encodes CSSAGILGNEQFF.

This clone was found a few times. The genes are TRBV4-1 and TRBJ1-2; D gene ambiguous. Per germline, CDR1 MGHRA and CDR2 YSYEKL. The CDR3 is made up of 14 amino acids. Trimming cost V 0 bases and J 4 bases, with 9 bases left between them. The CDR3 spells CASSQESQFYGYTF. The CDR3 coding sequence is TGCGCCAGCAGCCAAGAGTCACAGTTCTATGGCTACACCTTC.